A single sample is the source of the 18 T cell receptor beta chains below, sequenced in a study of cytomegalovirus exposure and HLA in healthy donors. The PCR had 60 Vbeta and 13 Jbeta primers. Repertoires were generated with immunoSEQ multiplex PCR, while TCRdb's copy carries only in-frame clones and drops some. In the table there are approximately 220,000 clones, approximately 82% of which are singletons. Sequencing input: PBMCs. Every receptor here comes from a man between 18 and 29 years old in good health and CMV-seronegative.

The CDR3 here is CASSFKGWGAEAFF. The DNA of the CDR3 is TGTGCCAGCAGCTTTAAAGGGTGGGGCGCTGAAGCTTTCTTT. The chain has TRBV7-3 and TRBJ1-1, with TRBD1 as a possible D gene (5 bases). The germline V gene has CDR1 SGHTA and CDR2 FQGTGA. Trimming left V 3 bases short and J 6 bases short, with 14 bases between. This CDR3 is 14 amino acids long.

The rearrangement links TRBV7-6 to TRBJ2-3; perhaps TRBD2 as D (6 bases). The CDR3 consists of 13 residues. V shed 5 bases and J shed 4 bases, with 10 bases lying between them. CDR1 is SGHVS and CDR2 is FNYEAQ in the germline V gene. The CDR3 reads CASSPRRADTQYF. The CDR3 bases are TGTGCCAGCAGCCCGCGGAGGGCAGATACGCAGTATTTT.

The chain joins TRBV4-1 to TRBJ1-1; D uncertain. Germline V gene data show CDR1 as MGHRA and CDR2 as YSYEKL. CDR3 length: 14 amino acids. Trimming stripped 4 bases from V and 1 base from J, with 10 bases between. In nucleotides, the CDR3 is TGCGCCAGCAGCCCCCGTGAGAAGAACACTGAAGCTTTCTTT. Its protein is CASSPREKNTEAFF.

This clone came up once. This sample includes further DNA sequences coding for the same CDR3. The rearrangement links TRBV7-3 to TRBJ2-1; 10 bases map to TRBD2. The CDR3 is 15 amino acids. V was pared by 6 bases and J by 4 bases, with 6 bases of the junction left unmatched. Germline CDR1 SGHTA, CDR2 FQGTGA. The CDR3 DNA sequence: TGTGCCAGCAGTCTAGTAGCGGGAGGTTACAATGAGCAGTTCTTC. This translates into CASSLVAGGYNEQFF.

This rearrangement joins TRBV6-6 to TRBJ2-1; D is unclear. CDR1 and CDR2 (germline): MNHNY, SVGAGI (reference sequence). V was clipped by 0 bases and J by 0 bases, with 9 bases between them. The length of the CDR3 is 16 residues. CDR3 nucleotide sequence: TGTGCCAGCAGTTACTCCGTAGAGAGCTCCTACAATGAGCAGTTCTTC. This encodes CASSYSVESSYNEQFF.

The chain combines TRBV10-3 with TRBJ2-7; 10 positions match TRBD2. Germline V CDR1 and CDR2: ENHRY, SYGVKD. The J segment lost 3 bases and the V segment lost 4 bases, leaving 3 bases of the junction unmatched. The CDR3 runs to 14 residues. The CDR3 region is CAISGTSGIYEQYF. The CDR3 nucleotides read TGTGCCATCAGTGGTACTAGCGGGATCTACGAGCAGTACTTC.

Points on this clone: Without the conserved terminal phenylalanine or tryptophan, this CDR3 likely stems from a read error. The chain couples TRBV6-1 to TRBJ1-2, with D possibly matching TRBD1 (5 bases). The CDR3 is made up of 12 amino acids. The V end was cut by 5 bases, the J end by 8 bases, with 12 bases between. Germline V gives CDR1 MNHNS, CDR2 SASEGT. Here the CDR3 reads CASSSGPYGYTL. The CDR3 DNA follows: TGTGCCAGCAGTTCAGGGCCATACGGCTACACCCTC.

The chain uses TRBV5-1 and TRBJ2-3; D unresolved. The CDR3 runs 14 residues. Germline values: CDR1 SGHRS, CDR2 YFSETQ. Trimming pared 0 bases from V and 9 bases from J, leaving 14 bases between. CDR3 region: CASSLGYDSLTQYF. For the CDR3, the DNA is TGCGCCAGCAGCTTGGGTTATGACTCCTTGACGCAGTATTTT. Together with reference TRBV5-1 and TRBJ2-3, the CDR3 gives the full variable domain: KAGVTQTPRYLIKTRGQQVTLSCSPISGHRSVSWYQQTPGQGLQFLFEYFSETQRNKGNFPGRFSGRQFSNSRSEMNVSTLELGDSALYLCASSLGYDSLTQYFGPGTRLTVL.

This sequence joins TRBV5-1 and TRBJ2-7, with D possibly TRBD1 on 5 matching bases. The CDR3 covers 15 residues. Germline V gene data show CDR1 as SGHRS and CDR2 as YFSETQ. V gave up 2 bases and J gave up 4 bases, with 16 bases separating them. CDR3 residues: CASSLRQMNMYEQYF. The CDR3 nucleotides read TGCGCCAGCAGCTTACGACAGATGAATATGTACGAGCAGTACTTC. Looking up the rest from reference TRBV5-1 and TRBJ2-7 gives the full variable domain: KAGVTQTPRYLIKTRGQQVTLSCSPISGHRSVSWYQQTPGQGLQFLFEYFSETQRNKGNFPGRFSGRQFSNSRSEMNVSTLELGDSALYLCASSLRQMNMYEQYFGPGTRLTVT.

This chain links TRBV27 with TRBJ2-7; TRBD1 matches 9 bases. Germline CDR1 MNHEY, CDR2 SMNVEV (reference sequence). The V segment lost 2 bases and the J segment 7 bases; nucleotides outside the gene matches: 12. The CDR3 has 16 amino acids. The CDR3 is CASSLVAGTGSKEQYF. DNA for the CDR3: TGTGCCAGCAGTTTAGTTGCCGGGACAGGGTCAAAGGAGCAGTACTTC.

As concerns this clone: The junction departs from germline at one end; a sequencing error may be responsible. J is TRBJ1-3 and V is TRBV7-9; D gene unclear. This CDR3 has 15 residues. Germline V gene sequence: CDR1 SEHNR, CDR2 FQNEAQ (reference sequence). The CDR3 DNA is TGTGCCAGCAGTTTAGTAACGGGTTCTGGAAACACCATATATTTT. The encoded protein is CASSLVTGSGNTIYF.

This clone was found once. The chain has TRBV30 and TRBJ2-4; unclear D gene. From germline, CDR1 is GTSNPN and CDR2 SVGIG (reference sequence). CDR3 length equals 12 residues. V lost 4 bases and J lost 0, with 4 bases in between. The CDR3 coding sequence is TGTGCCTGGACGTTAGCCAAAAACATTCAGTACTTC. It is translated as CAWTLAKNIQYF.

The rearrangement joins TRBV7-9 to TRBJ2-1; possibly TRBD1 for D (6 bases). The germline CDR1 and CDR2 sequences are SEHNR and FQNEAQ (reference sequence). Trimming removed 5 bases at V and 10 bases at J, with 18 bases between. CDR3 length equals 14 residues. CDR3 in amino acids: CASSRSVGADEQFF. The CDR3 DNA follows: TGTGCCAGCAGCCGAAGTGTGGGGGCGGACGAGCAGTTCTTC.

This clone was counted between two and nine times. Other nucleotide sequences from this sample produce the same CDR3. The chain recombines TRBV7-9 with TRBJ2-3; weak D call: TRBD1 (5 bases). Germline V lookup: CDR1 SEHNR, CDR2 FQNEAQ (reference sequence). The CDR3 runs to 13 residues. The V end was cut by 1 base, the J end by 3 bases, with 5 bases between. CDR3 protein: CASSLEGTDTQYF. Written as DNA, the CDR3 is TGTGCCAGCAGCTTAGAGGGGACAGATACGCAGTATTTT.

The rearrangement uses TRBV5-1 and TRBJ2-5; D not resolved. Germline V lookup: CDR1 SGHRS, CDR2 YFSETQ. The CDR3 sequence is 17 residues long. V lost 0 bases, J lost 5 bases, and 20 bases lay in between. CDR3 nucleotide sequence: TGCGCCAGCAGCTTGGGTGACGCAGGCCCCACGCAGGAGACCCAGTACTTC. Protein product: CASSLGDAGPTQETQYF.

This sequence joins TRBV7-3 and TRBJ2-6; tentative D call: TRBD2 (5 bases). V was clipped by 1 base and J by 11 bases, with 12 bases between them. Germline V gene lookup returns CDR1 SGHTA and CDR2 FQGTGA. This CDR3 region has 14 residues. CDR3 sequence reads: CASSLSPGKDVLTF. The CDR3, as DNA: TGTGCCAGCAGCTTAAGTCCGGGGAAGGACGTCCTGACTTTC.

This CDR3 reads CASSLIRTSGLNEQFF. The CDR3 DNA follows: TGTGCCAGCAGCTTAATCAGGACTAGCGGCCTCAATGAGCAGTTCTTC. This chain links TRBV7-2 with TRBJ2-1; 10 nucleotides agree with TRBD2. Germline values: CDR1 SGHTA, CDR2 FQGNSA. V lost 2 bases to trimming and J lost 6 bases; unmatched junction nucleotides: 7. This CDR3 is built from 16 residues.

The chain couples TRBV27 to TRBJ2-7, with TRBD2 matching 9 bases. The J segment lost 3 bases and the V segment lost 5 bases, leaving 8 bases of the junction unmatched. The CDR3 is made up of 15 amino acids. Germline CDR1 is MNHEY and CDR2 is SMNVEV (reference sequence). CDR3 amino acids: CASSLAGQTRYEQYF. DNA of the CDR3: TGTGCCAGCAGTCTAGCGGGGCAGACTCGCTACGAGCAGTACTTC.